The sequence of this T cell receptor (beta chain) was determined in a study of T cells after yellow fever vaccination (dated by TCRdb to the late 2010s). Turning to the overall study: The SMART-Seq v4 Ultra Low Input RNA kit was used to prepare libraries from fractions with low cell numbers. To follow T-cell clones before and after primary and booster YFV17D yellow fever vaccination, bulk TCR alpha and beta repertoires were sequenced over time. Two healthy male donors, one aged 18 to 30 and one aged 30 to 40 years, made up the cohort. Bulk PBMC replicates and cell subsets were isolated from blood drawn at multiple timepoints before and after both primary and secondary immunization.

The label giving this sample's treatment or condition can be read as: live attenuated yellow fever vaccine strain. At every blood-draw timepoint, two biological replicates of bulk PBMCs were collected. PBMCs were isolated from peripheral blood using a standard Ficoll-Paque protocol. TriZol was used to extract RNA from bulk PBMCs, from CD4 and CD8 fractions, and from dextramer-positive and dextramer-negative fractions. Based on the germline V gene (reference sequence), the CDR1 and CDR2 sequences are DFQATT and SNEGSKA. Trimmed from V: 1 base; trimmed from J: 3 bases; junction bases lacking a gene match: 6. The CDR3 runs 14 amino acids, cysteine and phenylalanine included. CDR3 DNA only is kept here, 42 bases in frame from base 1. The run used an Illumina NovaSeq 6000. TCR cDNA was synthesized by 5'RACE template switching, which introduced a universal primer site and unique molecular identifiers. Priming for cDNA synthesis came from both the TCR alpha and TCR beta constant segments. Two PCR steps were used to amplify libraries, with sample barcodes and sequencing adapters being added in the second step. Libraries were sequenced on Illumina HiSeq 2500 (2x100 bp) or NovaSeq (2x150 bp). Per the authors' processing: Reads were demultiplexed and collapsed into UMI consensus sequences with MIGEC, and V(D)J alignment was performed with MiXCR. Vaccine-responding clonotypes were identified with edgeR using replicate PBMC samples, with FDR below 0.01 and a log2 fold change above 5 up to day 15 being required. CD4 or CD8 identity was assigned to each bulk clonotype according to whether the clonotype was present at higher abundance in the sequenced CD4 repertoire or the sequenced CD8 repertoire. TCRdb trimmed public reads at Q25 via fastp, called clones via MiXCR and kept in-frame beta chains. Here each entry gathers all rows of one CDR3 protein and keeps the most common genes and DNA. These V and J calls are TCRdb output, not the study's own analysis. In this sample the table shows around 300,000 distinct CDR3 sequences, over 3.5% of which occur a single time. Clones ranked in the top ten supply 20% to 25% of the sample.

On this clonotype: No cognate antigen has been identified for it. Base quality data are lacking; no much larger clone is found one base away.

Results the study describes overall, beyond this receptor: Compared with the primary T-cell response, the secondary T-cell response was weaker but faster, peaking on day 5 rather than day 15. Most clones expanded after primary vaccination were re-detected after the booster (approximately 96% of CD4 and 88% of CD8), suggesting broad memory maintenance. Because only a couple of donors were included in the study, the extent to which the findings can be generalized is limited. A small share of clonotypes occurred in both CD4 and CD8 compartments, likely arising from convergent recombination. Computational filtering was needed because FACS-sorted repertoires could contain abundant contaminating clonotypes from the bulk population.

The source material was PBMCs, sampled 5 days after the yellow fever booster vaccination. The origin of this receptor is a man aged 18-30 years who received the YFV17D yellow fever vaccine. The receptor chain draws on TRBV20-1 and TRBJ2-7, with 7 bases matching TRBD2. The DNA sequence is as follows: TGCAGTGCTAGAGCCACCCCGGGGGGCTACGAGCAGTACTTC. It codes for CSARATPGGYEQYF.